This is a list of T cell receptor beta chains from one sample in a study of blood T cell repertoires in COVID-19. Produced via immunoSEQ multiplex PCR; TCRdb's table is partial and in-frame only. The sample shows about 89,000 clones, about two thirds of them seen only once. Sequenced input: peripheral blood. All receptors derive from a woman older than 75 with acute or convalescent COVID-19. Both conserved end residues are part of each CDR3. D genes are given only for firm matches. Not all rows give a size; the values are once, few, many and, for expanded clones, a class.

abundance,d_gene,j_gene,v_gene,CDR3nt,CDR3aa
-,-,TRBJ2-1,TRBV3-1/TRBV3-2,TGTGCCAGCAGCCCATTGGACAGCAATGAGCAGTTCTTC,CASSPLDSNEQFF
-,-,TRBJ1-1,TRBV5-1,TGCGCCAGCAGTTTAACAGGGAACACTGAAGCTTTCTTT,CASSLTGNTEAFF
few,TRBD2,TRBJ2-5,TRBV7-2,TGTGCCAGCAGGGAAATAGCGGGGGGCCCCCTAGAGACCCAGTACTTC,CASREIAGGPLETQYF
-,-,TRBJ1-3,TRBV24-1,TGTGCCACCAGTGATCCGGGAGGAAACACCATATATTTT,CATSDPGGNTIYF
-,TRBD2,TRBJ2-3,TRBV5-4,TGTGCCAGCAGCTCGCTAGCGGGGGCCAGCACAGATACGCAGTATTTT,CASSSLAGASTDTQYF
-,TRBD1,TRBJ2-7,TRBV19,TGTGCCAGTAGTATCGCCGGGACAGGGACCTGGGAGCAGTACTTC,CASSIAGTGTWEQYF
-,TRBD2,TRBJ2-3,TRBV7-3,TGTGCCAGCAGCGTCAATCGGCCTAGCGGGTTTACGGCAGATACGCAGTATTTT,CASSVNRPSGFTADTQYF
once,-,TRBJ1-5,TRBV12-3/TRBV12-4,TGTGCCAGCAGCAACTTCAGGGAATCGCCCCAGCATTTT,CASSNFRESPQHF
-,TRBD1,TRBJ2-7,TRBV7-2,TGTGCCAGTGGGGACAGCGTCTCCTACGAGCAGTACTTC,CASGDSVSYEQYF
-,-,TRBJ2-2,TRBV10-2,TGCGCCAGCAAAAAATCAGGGGCCGGGGAGCTGTTTTTT,CASKKSGAGELFF
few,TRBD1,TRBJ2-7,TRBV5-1,TGCGCCAGCAGCTTGGGATTCGGACCGGGACAGGGGGCCTACGAGCAGTACTTC,CASSLGFGPGQGAYEQYF
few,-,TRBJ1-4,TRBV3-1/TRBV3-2,TGTGCCAGCAGCGACTCAGTTCCGGGTTCTAATGAAAAACTGTTTTTT,CASSDSVPGSNEKLFF
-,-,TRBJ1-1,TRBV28,TGTGCCAGCAGCTATATAAACACTGAAGCTTTCTTT,CASSYINTEAFF
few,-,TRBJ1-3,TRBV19,TGTGCCAGTAGTAAAAACAGAGACTCTGGAAACACCATATATTTT,CASSKNRDSGNTIYF
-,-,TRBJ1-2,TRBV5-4,TGTGCCAGCAGCCCGGGACACCAGGACTATGGCTACACCTTC,CASSPGHQDYGYTF
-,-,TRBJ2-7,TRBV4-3,TGCGCCAGCAGCCAGAACTCCGGGACACCCGAATCCTACGAGCAGTACTTC,CASSQNSGTPESYEQYF
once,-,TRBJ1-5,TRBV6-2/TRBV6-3,TGTGCCAGCAGTTCCAGGGCTCTCGCGGGGTACGATCAGCCCCAGCATTTT,CASSSRALAGYDQPQHF
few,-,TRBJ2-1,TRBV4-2,TGTGCCAGCAGCCAAGGGACAGCCGGGGATGAGCAGTTCTTC,CASSQGTAGDEQFF
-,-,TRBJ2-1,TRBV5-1,TGCGCCAGCAGCTTAGGCCAGGGTAATTGGAATGAGCAGTTCTTC,CASSLGQGNWNEQFF
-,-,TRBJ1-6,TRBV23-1,TGCGCCAGCGGGAACAGGGATTTAAGTACCCTCCACTTT,CASGNRDLSTLHF
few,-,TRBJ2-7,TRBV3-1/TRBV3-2,TGTGCCAGCGAGCGACAGGGAGGTAGCGAGCAGTACTTC,CASERQGGSEQYF
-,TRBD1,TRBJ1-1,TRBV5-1,TGCGCCAGCAGCGGAGGGACAGGTTGGAACACTGAAGCTTTCTTT,CASSGGTGWNTEAFF
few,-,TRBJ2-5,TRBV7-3,TGTGCCAGCAGCTTGGACAGACAAGAGACCCAGTACTTC,CASSLDRQETQYF
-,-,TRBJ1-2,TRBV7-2,TGTGCCAGCAGCTTAGGTGGCAGTTCTAACTATGGCTACACCTTC,CASSLGGSSNYGYTF
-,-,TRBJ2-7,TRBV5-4,TGTGCCAGCAGCTTGGGGGGGCTAGCCGACGAGCAGTACTTC,CASSLGGLADEQYF
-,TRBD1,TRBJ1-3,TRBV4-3,TGCGCCAGCAGCCCATCTCAGGGGGCCGGTGGAAACACCATATATTTT,CASSPSQGAGGNTIYF
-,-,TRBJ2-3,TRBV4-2,TGTGCCAGCAGCCAAGATGCAGGGTTAGATACGCAGTATTTT,CASSQDAGLDTQYF
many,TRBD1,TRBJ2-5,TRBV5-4,TGTGCCAGCAGCCAGGGACAGGCGGTACAAGAGACCCAGTACTTC,CASSQGQAVQETQYF
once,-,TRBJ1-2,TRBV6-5,TGTGCCAGCAGTTATGGCAGCGTAACTAACTATGGCTACACCTTC,CASSYGSVTNYGYTF
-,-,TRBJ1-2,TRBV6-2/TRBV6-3,TGTGCCAGCAGTAGAACAGGAGATAGCTATGGCTACACCTTC,CASSRTGDSYGYTF
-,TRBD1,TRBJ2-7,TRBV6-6,TGTGCCAGCACTAGGGGACAGTTCACCCACGCCTACGAGCAGTACTTC,CASTRGQFTHAYEQYF
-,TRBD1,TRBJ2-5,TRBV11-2,TGTGCCAGCAGCCAAGACAGGGGGTACCAAGAGACCCAGTACTTC,CASSQDRGYQETQYF
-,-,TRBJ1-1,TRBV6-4,TGTGCCAGCAGTGACTCGGACTCGGACACTGAAGCTTTCTTT,CASSDSDSDTEAFF
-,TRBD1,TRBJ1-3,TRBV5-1,TGCGCCAGCAGCCCGGGACAGGGCTCTGGAAACACCATATATTTT,CASSPGQGSGNTIYF
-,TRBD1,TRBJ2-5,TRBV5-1,TGCGCCAGCAGATCGGGACAGGGAGGGGAGACGGAGACCCAGTACTTC,CASRSGQGGETETQYF
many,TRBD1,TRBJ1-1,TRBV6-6,TGTGCCAGCAGTTACCGGGACAGGAAGGTTGAAGCTTTCTTT,CASSYRDRKVEAFF
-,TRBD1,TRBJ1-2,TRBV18,TGTGCCAGCTCCCCAGGGGGGGTCGGTGGCTACACCTTC,CASSPGGVGGYTF
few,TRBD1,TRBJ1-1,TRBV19,TGTGCCACCTCCCGGGCAGGGGGCTCAACTTTCTTT,CATSRAGGSTFF
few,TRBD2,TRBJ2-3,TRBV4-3,TGCGCCAGCCGGAGGGGAGGGGACACAGATACGCAGTATTTT,CASRRGGDTDTQYF
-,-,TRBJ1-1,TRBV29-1,TGCAGCGTTGGGGAGCGGGGAGAAGCTTTCTTT,CSVGERGEAFF
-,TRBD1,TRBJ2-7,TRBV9,TGTGCCAGCAGCCCACAGACAGGGCCCTACGAGCAGTACTTC,CASSPQTGPYEQYF
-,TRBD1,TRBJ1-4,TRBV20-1,TGCAGTGCTAGTCTGGGACAGGTTCGCGAAAAACTGTTTTTT,CSASLGQVREKLFF
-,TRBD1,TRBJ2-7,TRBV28,TGTGCCAGCAGAGACCGGGACAGGGGCCGAGCGCAGTACTTC,CASRDRDRGRAQYF
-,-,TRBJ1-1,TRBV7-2,TGTGCCAGCAGCTTCCAGGCTACGAACACTGAAGCTTTCTTT,CASSFQATNTEAFF
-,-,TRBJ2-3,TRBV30,TGTGCCTGCCTTACCAGGGGCACAGATACGCAGTATTTT,CACLTRGTDTQYF
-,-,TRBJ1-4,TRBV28,TGTGCCAGCAGTTTATCACCACATAATGAAAAACTGTTTTTT,CASSLSPHNEKLFF
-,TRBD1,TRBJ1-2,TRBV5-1,TGCGCCAGCAGCTTAGGGACAGGTAGCAGCTACACCTTC,CASSLGTGSSYTF
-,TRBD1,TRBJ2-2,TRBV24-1,TGTGCCACCAGTGATCCTGGACAGGGCAACACCGGGGAGCTGTTTTTT,CATSDPGQGNTGELFF
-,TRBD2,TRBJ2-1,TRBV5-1,TGCGCCAGCAGCCCTAAGCTTCTAGCGGGGGCCCCGAATGAGCAGTTCTTC,CASSPKLLAGAPNEQFF
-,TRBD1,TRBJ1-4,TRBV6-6,TGTGCCAGCATAGACTACAGGGGGGTTAATGAAAAACTGTTTTTT,CASIDYRGVNEKLFF
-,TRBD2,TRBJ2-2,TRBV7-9,TGTGCCAGCAGCCCTAGCGGGGCCGGGGAGCTGTTTTTT,CASSPSGAGELFF
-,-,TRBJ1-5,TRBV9,TGTGCCAGCAGCGCGGGACACGGCGGAGGGCCCCAGCATTTT,CASSAGHGGGPQHF
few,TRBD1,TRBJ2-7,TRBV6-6,TGTGCCAGCACCAAGAGGACAGGGACCTACGAGCAGTACTTC,CASTKRTGTYEQYF
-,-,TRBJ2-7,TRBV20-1,TGCAGTGCTAGTGCGGGTTACTCCTACGAGCAGTACTTC,CSASAGYSYEQYF